A selection of T cell receptor beta chains follows, all from one sample in a study of cytomegalovirus exposure and HLA in healthy donors. Profiled with immunoSEQ multiplex PCR; TCRdb holds only in-frame clones, not every one. The clone table shows about 160,000 clones, with the ten largest holding 1% to 1.5%. The sequenced material came from PBMCs. The receptor source for this set is a woman between 55 and 75 years old in good health and CMV-seronegative. Each CDR3 is given with its conserved first and last residue. The order of the fields is D gene, J gene, V gene, CDR3 protein, CDR3 DNA. D genes are given only for firm matches.

D: TRBD2; J: TRBJ2-5; V: TRBV5-1; CDR3: CASSFPLAGGRETQYF; DNA: TGCGCCAGCAGCTTTCCACTAGCGGGGGGCCGTGAGACCCAGTACTTC
D: TRBD2; J: TRBJ2-7; V: TRBV2; CDR3: CASSEEGGGPSYEQYF; DNA: TGTGCCAGCAGTGAAGAGGGCGGGGGGCCCTCCTACGAGCAGTACTTC
D: .; J: TRBJ2-2; V: TRBV7-3; CDR3: CASSPTLLAGEVGELFF; DNA: TGTGCCAGCAGCCCGACCTTACTGGCAGGGGAAGTCGGGGAGCTGTTTTTT
D: .; J: TRBJ1-1; V: TRBV2; CDR3: CASSEEQDTEAFF; DNA: TGTGCCAGCAGTGAAGAACAGGACACTGAAGCTTTCTTT
D: TRBD1; J: TRBJ2-7; V: TRBV13; CDR3: CASSIRDRAYEQYF; DNA: TGTGCCAGCAGCATCCGGGACAGAGCCTACGAGCAGTACTTC
D: .; J: TRBJ2-6; V: TRBV6-5; CDR3: CASSPRGSGANVLTF; DNA: TGTGCCAGCAGTCCGAGGGGGTCTGGGGCCAACGTCCTGACTTTC
D: TRBD1; J: TRBJ2-7; V: TRBV10-3; CDR3: CAISDTTGDEEQYF; DNA: TGTGCCATCAGTGATACGACAGGGGATGAGGAGCAGTACTTC
D: TRBD1; J: TRBJ2-2; V: TRBV10-3; CDR3: CAITGQVPNTGELFF; DNA: TGTGCCATCACTGGACAGGTTCCGAACACCGGGGAGCTGTTTTTT
D: .; J: TRBJ2-1; V: TRBV7-2; CDR3: CASSPRYNEQFF; DNA: TGTGCCAGCAGCCCCAGGTACAATGAGCAGTTCTTC
D: .; J: TRBJ2-3; V: TRBV10-3; CDR3: CAIRMDYATDTQYF; DNA: TGTGCCATCAGGATGGACTATGCCACAGATACGCAGTATTTT
D: .; J: TRBJ1-1; V: TRBV10-3; CDR3: CAISESGREGEAFF; DNA: TGTGCCATCAGTGAGTCGGGGAGGGAGGGTGAAGCTTTCTTT
D: .; J: TRBJ1-3; V: TRBV11-2; CDR3: CASVLSSGNTIYF; DNA: TGTGCCAGCGTATTGAGCTCTGGAAACACCATATATTTT
D: .; J: TRBJ1-5; V: TRBV7-2; CDR3: CASSLVRGMGQPQHF; DNA: TGTGCCAGCAGCTTAGTCCGGGGGATGGGTCAGCCCCAGCATTTT
D: .; J: TRBJ2-3; V: TRBV5-1; CDR3: CASSLVAGHGDTQYF; DNA: TGCGCCAGCAGCTTGGTGGCAGGACATGGAGATACGCAGTATTTT
D: .; J: TRBJ2-7; V: TRBV6-6; CDR3: CASSYSGTPAYEQYF; DNA: TGTGCCAGCAGTTACTCCGGGACACCGGCCTACGAGCAGTACTTC
D: .; J: TRBJ1-2; V: TRBV5-6; CDR3: CASSLPVLTVSYGYTF; DNA: TGTGCCAGCAGCTTGCCGGTTTTAACAGTTAGTTATGGCTACACCTTC
D: .; J: TRBJ2-7; V: TRBV11-3; CDR3: CASSSGEYEQYF; DNA: TGTGCCAGCAGCTCAGGGGAATACGAGCAGTACTTC
D: .; J: TRBJ1-2; V: TRBV18; CDR3: CASSPDSVYTF; DNA: TGTGCCAGCTCACCCGACTCAGTCTACACCTTC
D: .; J: TRBJ2-5; V: TRBV4-1; CDR3: CASSQTHGTETQYF; DNA: TGCGCCAGCAGCCAAACCCACGGTACGGAGACCCAGTACTTC
D: .; J: TRBJ2-7; V: TRBV5-1; CDR3: CASSREWEYEQYF; DNA: TGCGCCAGCAGCCGCGAATGGGAGTACGAGCAGTACTTC
D: .; J: TRBJ2-5; V: TRBV5-1; CDR3: CASSETAIQETQYF; DNA: TGCGCCAGCAGCGAGACAGCCATCCAAGAGACCCAGTACTTC
D: .; J: TRBJ1-2; V: TRBV28; CDR3: CASSLYQRGYTF; DNA: TGTGCCAGCAGTTTGTACCAGCGTGGCTACACCTTC
D: .; J: TRBJ2-5; V: TRBV6-6; CDR3: CASSQDRDSETQYF; DNA: TGTGCCAGCAGTCAGGACCGGGACTCAGAGACCCAGTACTTC
D: .; J: TRBJ1-5; V: TRBV18; CDR3: CASSPGQLNQPQHF; DNA: TGTGCCAGCTCACCAGGACAGCTCAATCAGCCCCAGCATTTT
D: TRBD1; J: TRBJ2-5; V: TRBV5-6; CDR3: CASSRDRIETQYF; DNA: TGTGCCAGCAGTCGGGACAGAATAGAGACCCAGTACTTC
D: TRBD1; J: TRBJ2-5; V: TRBV5-1; CDR3: CASSYDRGETQYF; DNA: TGCGCCAGCAGCTACGACAGGGGGGAGACCCAGTACTTC
D: .; J: TRBJ2-6; V: TRBV18; CDR3: CASSPSPPFPGGGSGANVLTF; DNA: TGTGCCAGCTCACCGTCCCCCCCTTTTCCAGGGGGAGGCTCTGGGGCCAACGTCCTGACTTTC
D: .; J: TRBJ2-2; V: TRBV27; CDR3: CASSLQELNTGELFF; DNA: TGTGCCAGCAGTTTACAAGAGTTGAACACCGGGGAGCTGTTTTTT
D: .; J: TRBJ2-3; V: TRBV25-1; CDR3: CASSRLGGDTQYF; DNA: TGTGCCAGCAGCCGACTAGGAGGGGATACGCAGTATTTT
D: TRBD1; J: TRBJ1-1; V: TRBV5-1; CDR3: CASSLGGTGGFTEAFF; DNA: TGCGCCAGCAGCTTGGGTGGGACAGGGGGCTTTACTGAAGCTTTCTTT
D: .; J: TRBJ1-6; V: TRBV30; CDR3: CAWSITSSPLHF; DNA: TGTGCCTGGAGTATTACAAGTTCACCCCTCCACTTT
D: TRBD1; J: TRBJ1-2; V: TRBV10-3; CDR3: CAISKDRGGNYGYTF; DNA: TGTGCCATCAGCAAGGACAGGGGTGGGAACTATGGCTACACCTTC
D: .; J: TRBJ1-3; V: TRBV9; CDR3: CASSQTGSGNTIYF; DNA: TGTGCCAGCAGTCAAACAGGTTCTGGAAACACCATATATTTT
D: TRBD1; J: TRBJ1-2; V: TRBV29-1; CDR3: CSAEGQGVNYGYTF; DNA: TGCAGCGCCGAGGGACAGGGAGTTAACTATGGCTACACCTTC
D: .; J: TRBJ2-7; V: TRBV5-4; CDR3: CASSLGQRNYEQYF; DNA: TGTGCCAGCAGCTTGGGCCAGCGGAACTACGAGCAGTACTTC
D: .; J: TRBJ2-2; V: TRBV5-4; CDR3: CASSLAGYTGELFF; DNA: TGTGCCAGCAGCTTGGCAGGGTACACCGGGGAGCTGTTTTTT
D: .; J: TRBJ2-1; V: TRBV5-6; CDR3: CASSWREGGRVNEQFF; DNA: TGTGCCAGCAGCTGGAGGGAGGGGGGACGGGTGAATGAGCAGTTCTTC
D: TRBD1; J: TRBJ1-1; V: TRBV7-9; CDR3: CASSFTGGTEAFF; DNA: TGTGCCAGCAGCTTTACAGGGGGCACTGAAGCTTTCTTT
D: TRBD1; J: TRBJ2-7; V: TRBV5-1; CDR3: CASSRDSRANEQYF; DNA: TGCGCCAGCAGTCGGGACAGTAGGGCGAACGAGCAGTACTTC
D: TRBD1; J: TRBJ2-5; V: TRBV11-2; CDR3: CASSSRTGTETQYF; DNA: TGTGCCAGCAGCTCTAGGACAGGGACAGAGACCCAGTACTTC
D: TRBD2; J: TRBJ2-3; V: TRBV5-1; CDR3: CASSLEGGGGGDTQYF; DNA: TGCGCCAGCAGCTTGGAGGGCGGGGGGGGCGGAGATACGCAGTATTTT
D: .; J: TRBJ1-2; V: TRBV10-1; CDR3: CASSTDRFGGYTF; DNA: TGCGCCAGCAGTACCGATCGGTTCGGGGGCTACACCTTC
D: TRBD2; J: TRBJ2-7; V: TRBV6-5; CDR3: CASSGSGGPDEQYF; DNA: TGTGCCAGCAGTGGTAGCGGGGGGCCCGACGAGCAGTACTTC
D: .; J: TRBJ2-5; V: TRBV6-5; CDR3: CASSYGGWMTETQYF; DNA: TGTGCCAGCAGTTACGGCGGCTGGATGACAGAGACCCAGTACTTC
D: .; J: TRBJ2-6; V: TRBV10-3; CDR3: CAISARGGSEANVLTF; DNA: TGTGCCATCAGTGCCCGGGGTGGCAGTGAGGCCAACGTCCTGACTTTC
D: TRBD1; J: TRBJ1-2; V: TRBV14; CDR3: CASSQARTGATYGYTF; DNA: TGTGCCAGCAGCCAAGCCCGGACAGGGGCGACCTATGGCTACACCTTC